This is a list of T cell receptor beta chains from one sample in a study of T cell repertoires in cytomegalovirus infection. These receptors' targets are unknown. From the reads, TCRdb called clonotypes with MiXCR, one entry per CDR3 protein. In the table there are over 250,000 distinct CDR3 sequences, roughly a fifth of which are singletons. The sequencing used cultured PBMCs, collected from culture after CMV antigen stimulation. These receptors all come from a human donor in good health (CMV status not recorded). Some clones in this sample may be carry-over from other donors' samples. Each CDR3 is given with its conserved first and last residue. Fields, in order: J gene, clone size, D gene, V gene, CDR3 protein, CDR3 DNA. D genes are given only for firm matches. Only part of the rows carry a size: once, few, many, or a class if the clone is expanded.

>TRBJ1-1|.|.|TRBV5-1
CASSGGTQNTEAFF
TGCGCCAGCAGCGGCGGGACACAGAACACTGAAGCTTTCTTT
>TRBJ2-1|few|TRBD2|TRBV20-1
CSARAVAGSPRSSYNEQFF
TGCAGTGCCAGAGCGGTAGCGGGAAGTCCGAGGAGCTCCTACAATGAGCAGTTCTTC
>TRBJ2-5|.|.|TRBV11-2
CASSWDGKQETQYF
TGTGCCAGCAGCTGGGACGGAAAACAAGAGACCCAGTACTTC
>TRBJ1-5|many|.|TRBV7-8
CASSLDLAQPQHF
TGTGCCAGCAGCCTAGATCTGGCTCAGCCCCAGCATTTT
>TRBJ1-1|.|TRBD1|TRBV6-5
CASSYSRGPGSGNTEAFF
TGTGCCAGCAGTTACTCAAGGGGGCCTGGGAGTGGAAACACTGAAGCTTTCTTT
>TRBJ1-5|.|.|TRBV27
CASSFGQTNQPQHF
TGTGCCAGCAGTTTTGGGCAGACTAATCAGCCCCAGCATTTT
>TRBJ2-2|many|.|TRBV6-5
CASSTFTGELFF
TGTGCCAGCAGTACTTTCACCGGGGAGCTGTTTTTT
>TRBJ2-2|.|.|TRBV12-3/TRBV12-4
CASSLGQLTGELFF
TGTGCCAGCAGTTTAGGGCAGCTTACCGGGGAGCTGTTTTTT
>TRBJ1-1|many|.|TRBV3-1
CASSPLGVGNTEAFF
TGTGCCAGCAGCCCCCTAGGGGTGGGGAATACTGAAGCTTTCTTT
>TRBJ1-6|few|.|TRBV14
CASSQVRGYNSPLHF
TGTGCCAGCAGCCAAGTTCGGGGGTATAATTCACCCCTCCACTTT
>TRBJ2-7|.|.|TRBV2
CASGYSGKYEQYF
TGTGCCAGCGGCTATTCAGGGAAATACGAGCAGTACTTC
>TRBJ2-3|few|.|TRBV7-3
CASSTPQDATDTQYF
TGTGCCAGCAGCACTCCACAGGACGCCACAGATACGCAGTATTTT
>TRBJ1-1|.|.|TRBV5-1
CASHPGSLNTEAFF
TGCGCCAGCCATCCGGGGTCCCTGAACACTGAAGCTTTCTTT
>TRBJ2-1|.|TRBD1|TRBV19
CASSNGDSYNEQFF
TGTGCCAGTAGTAATGGGGACAGTTACAATGAGCAGTTCTTC
>TRBJ2-5|many|.|TRBV6-2/TRBV6-3
CASRDRITIETQYF
TGTGCCAGCCGCGACAGAATCACGATAGAGACCCAGTACTTC
>TRBJ2-1|.|TRBD2|TRBV6-2/TRBV6-3
CASSQRRERFMYNEQFF
TGTGCCAGCAGCCAGAGGCGGGAGAGGTTTATGTACAATGAGCAGTTCTTC